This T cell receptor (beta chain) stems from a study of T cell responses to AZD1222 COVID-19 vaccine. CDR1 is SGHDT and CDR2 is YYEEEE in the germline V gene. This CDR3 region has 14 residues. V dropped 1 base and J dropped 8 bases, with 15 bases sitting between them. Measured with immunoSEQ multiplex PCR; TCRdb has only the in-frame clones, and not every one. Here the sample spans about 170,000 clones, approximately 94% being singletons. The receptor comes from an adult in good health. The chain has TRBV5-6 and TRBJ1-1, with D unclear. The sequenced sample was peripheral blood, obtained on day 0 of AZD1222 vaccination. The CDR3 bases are TGTGCCAGCAGCTTGCCACCCCCGAATGGGGAAGCTTTCTTT. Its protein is CASSLPPPNGEAFF.